The following is a T cell receptor beta chain sequence with its context. Germline V gene sequence: CDR1 DFQATT, CDR2 SNEGSKA (reference sequence). The CDR3 is 14 residues long. V shed 0 bases and J 3 bases; nucleotides not matched to a gene: 3. Amplification yielded TCR beta CDR3 regions, with RNA transcripts as the source. Carried out on the TCR CDR3, a first-round RT-PCR used the HTBI primer set. TCRdb called the multiplex PCR reads again in MiXCR, with one record for every CDR3 protein. The sample lists about 600,000 distinct CDR3 sequences, about 14% occurring once. The data were obtained in a study of T cells in Graves' hyperthyroidism and ophthalmopathy.

The clonotype originates from a young woman with Graves' ophthalmopathy. The sequenced sample consisted of blood. This chain joins TRBV20-1 and TRBJ1-1, with TRBD1 identical over 8 bases. The CDR3 region has the DNA TGCAGTGCTAGAGATCAGGGGGCTTACACTGAAGCTTTCTTT. Translating gives CSARDQGAYTEAFF.